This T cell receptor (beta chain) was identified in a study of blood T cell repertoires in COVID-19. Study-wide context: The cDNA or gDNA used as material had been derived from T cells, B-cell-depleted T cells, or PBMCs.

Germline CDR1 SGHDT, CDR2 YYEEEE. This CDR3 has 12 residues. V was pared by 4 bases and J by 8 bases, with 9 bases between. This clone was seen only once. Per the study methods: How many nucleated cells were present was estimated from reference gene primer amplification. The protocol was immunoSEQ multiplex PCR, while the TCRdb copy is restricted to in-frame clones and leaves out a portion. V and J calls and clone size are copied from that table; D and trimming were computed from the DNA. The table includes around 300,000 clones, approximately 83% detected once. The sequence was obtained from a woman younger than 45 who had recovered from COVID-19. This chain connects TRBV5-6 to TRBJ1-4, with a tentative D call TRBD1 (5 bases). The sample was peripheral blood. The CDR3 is CASSMRQEKLFF. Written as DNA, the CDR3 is TGTGCCAGCAGCATGCGACAGGAAAAACTGTTTTTT.